The 8 T cell receptor beta chains below all came from one sample that was sequenced in a study of cytomegalovirus exposure and HLA in healthy donors. 13 Jbeta primers and 60 Vbeta primers were used for the PCR. Assay used: immunoSEQ multiplex PCR; TCRdb lists only in-frame clones, some missing. This sample's clone table lists tens of thousands of clones. Sequencing input: PBMCs. These receptors all stem from a man in his forties or fifties in good health and CMV-seropositive.

The chain combines TRBV6-1 with TRBJ1-2; 7 positions agree with TRBD1. V was clipped by 2 bases and J by 5 bases; unmatched bases: 11. Germline V lookup: CDR1 MNHNS, CDR2 SASEGT. The CDR3 runs to 16 residues. CDR3 sequence: CASSEFIGQDLYGYTF. CDR3 coding DNA: TGTGCCAGCAGTGAATTTATTGGACAGGATCTTTATGGCTACACCTTC.

V usage is TRBV6-6 and J usage is TRBJ2-5; tentatively, D is TRBD2 (5 bases). The CDR3 totals 14 residues. V lost 0 bases to trimming and J lost 2 bases, with 7 bases between them. CDR1 is MNHNY, CDR2 SVGAGI, per germline (reference sequence). In nucleotides, the CDR3 is TGTGCCAGCAGTTACTCGACGGGACAAGAGACCCAGTACTTC. Translation: CASSYSTGQETQYF.

The CDR3 nucleotides are TGTGCCAGCAGCCTCATGGCGGGAGGTTCCTACGAGCAGTACTTC. Its protein is CASSLMAGGSYEQYF. The chain carries TRBV13 and TRBJ2-7; 8 bases are a match to TRBD2. This CDR3 is 15 amino acids long. The ends lost 5 bases at V and 1 base at J; junction bases unmatched: 7. Germline V gene lookup returns CDR1 PRHDT and CDR2 FYEKMQ (reference sequence). The full variable domain, in which reference TRBV13 and TRBJ2-7 provide the parts outside the CDR3, is AAGVIQSPRHLIKEKRETATLKCYPIPRHDTVYWYQQGPGQDPQFLISFYEKMQSDKGSIPDRFSAQQFSDYHSELNMSSLELGDSALYFCASSLMAGGSYEQYFGPGTRLTVT.

The chain recombines TRBV5-6 with TRBJ1-5; tentatively, D is TRBD1 (5 bases). The length of the CDR3 is 13 residues. Trimming cost V 2 bases and J 5 bases, with 8 bases left between them. Germline V lookup: CDR1 SGHDT, CDR2 YYEEEE. CDR3 region: CASSLRGYQPQHF. The DNA for the CDR3 is TGTGCCAGCAGCTTACGGGGGTATCAGCCCCAGCATTTT.

The chain joins TRBV4-1 to TRBJ2-7, with 8 nucleotides matching TRBD2. The CDR3 spans 16 residues. Germline V gene sequence: CDR1 MGHRA, CDR2 YSYEKL. V lost 2 bases to trimming and J lost 1 base; unmatched junction nucleotides: 7. The CDR3 here is CASSQSLAGASYEQYF. CDR3 bases: TGCGCCAGCAGCCAAAGTCTAGCGGGCGCTTCCTACGAGCAGTACTTC.

This chain uses TRBV6-5 with TRBJ2-5; 9 bases are a match to TRBD2. The CDR3 covers 14 residues. After removal of 4 bases from V and 4 bases from J, the junction contained 4 bases not matched to a gene. CDR1 is MNHEY, CDR2 SVGAGI, per germline. The CDR3 here is CASSWREGRETQYF. CDR3 bases: TGTGCCAGCAGTTGGCGGGAGGGACGAGAGACCCAGTACTTC.

The V and J genes are TRBV7-9 and TRBJ2-2; D possibly corresponds to TRBD2 (5 bases). V shed 4 bases and J shed 6 bases, with 24 bases lying between them. This CDR3 comprises 18 residues. The germline V gene encodes CDR1 SEHNR and CDR2 FQNEAQ (reference sequence). The CDR3 DNA reads as TGTGCCAGCAGCTCTCCCTCGGTGGGAGTGATGGTAGCCGGGGAGCTGTTTTTT. Its protein is CASSSPSVGVMVAGELFF.

The rearrangement links TRBV6-5 to TRBJ1-5; D may be TRBD1 (6 bases). V lost 6 bases, J lost 7 bases, and 16 bases lay in between. Per the germline V gene, CDR1 is MNHEY and CDR2 is SVGAGI. There are 14 residues in the CDR3. The CDR3 loop is CASRATRGRQPQHF. The CDR3 DNA follows: TGTGCCAGCAGGGCGACCAGGGGAAGGCAGCCCCAGCATTTT.